The present entry profiles one TCR beta chain with its context. This sample was taken from a study of T cells in Graves' hyperthyroidism and ophthalmopathy. Germline V gene sequence: CDR1 SGHDN, CDR2 FVKESK. The CDR3 covers 13 residues. V shed 4 bases and J shed 4 bases, with 10 bases lying between them. The diagnoses drew upon clinical symptoms, serum thyroxine and TRAb, thyroid ultrasound and orbital computed tomography. RNA transcripts gave rise to amplified TCR beta CDR3 regions. First-round RT-PCR targeting the TCR CDR3 was performed with the HTBI primer set. Via MiXCR, TCRdb re-called the multiplex PCR reads, giving one row per CDR3 protein. Of about 380,000 distinct CDR3 sequences in the sample, approximately 12% were seen once.

The sample was blood. The rearrangement links TRBV14 to TRBJ1-1; D possibly corresponds to TRBD1 (5 bases). The TCR comes from a man aged 25-40 years with Graves' hyperthyroidism that later progressed to Graves' ophthalmopathy. As DNA, the CDR3 is TGTGCCAGCAGCCGGTCAGGGATCACTGAAGCTTTCTTT. It translates to CASSRSGITEAFF. The full variable domain, in which reference TRBV14 and TRBJ1-1 provide the parts outside the CDR3, is EAGVTQFPSHSVIEKGQTVTLRCDPISGHDNLYWYRRVMGKEIKFLLHFVKESKQDESGMPNNRFLAERTGGTYSTLKVQPAELEDSGVYFCASSRSGITEAFFGQGTRLTVV.